This TCR beta chain was identified during a study of T cell responses to AZD1222 COVID-19 vaccine. Study at large: Pooled samples include second doses given at about 4 or 12 weeks.

Repertoires were generated with immunoSEQ multiplex PCR, while TCRdb's copy carries only in-frame clones and drops some. The data show about 140,000 clones, with roughly 92% seen just once and 1.5% to 2% held by the top ten. Study-level results: Two AZD1222 doses significantly raised spike-specific TCR breadth and depth over controls. Clonal diversity was possibly underestimated, and the donors were mostly white British, with more females. Vaccine-related CD4 TCRs covered spike, predominating at 160-218 and 743-854.

Comment on this clone: Its antigen is not known.

This receptor was taken from an adult in good health. Source: peripheral blood, taken on day 0 of AZD1222 vaccination.

The CDR3 is CASSPQGPGNQPQHF. The CDR3, as DNA: TGTGCCAGCAGTCCCCAGGGGCCGGGAAACCAGCCCCAGCATTTT. This rearrangement joins TRBV28 to TRBJ1-5, with D possibly being TRBD1 (6 bases). Germline V lookup: CDR1 MDHEN, CDR2 SYDVKM. CDR3 length: 15 residues. Trimming removed 5 bases from V and 7 bases from J, with 18 bases in between.